The 22 T cell receptor beta chains listed next were all sequenced from one sample in a study of long-term antiretroviral therapy in people with HIV (dated by TCRdb to the early 2020s). Sequencing of the TRB variable region was done with the immunoSEQ hsTCRB v3.0 assay at survey level resolution. TCRdb obtained this table from immuneACCESS and retained in-frame rearrangements with V and J assigned. These tables miss some clones; where compared with another copy, unresolved V genes account for less than half of the shortfall, and the remainder is unexplained. Recorded for this sample are around 40,000 clones; 80% to 90% of them occurred a single time. About 11% of the sample belongs to the ten largest clones. The source material was unsorted PBMCs, sampled 2.2 years after starting antiretroviral therapy. These receptors were obtained from a man aged 18 to 30 with HIV.

The chain employs TRBV5-1 and TRBJ2-7; TRBD2 aligns across 16 bases. The germline V gene encodes CDR1 SGHRS and CDR2 YFSETQ. The CDR3 is made up of 16 amino acids. V shed 3 bases and J 5 bases; nucleotides not matched to a gene: 5. CDR3 in DNA: TGCGCCAGCAGCTCGGGACTAGCGGGAGGGCCGGACGAGCAGTACTTC. This translates into CASSSGLAGGPDEQYF.

CDR3: CASSSILPRAVGNEQYF. The CDR3 DNA is TGTGCCAGCAGTTCCATCTTACCCCGCGCCGTTGGAAACGAGCAGTACTTC. This chain connects TRBV28 to TRBJ2-7; D is ambiguous. CDR3 length equals 17 residues. V was cut by 4 bases and J by 5 bases, with 24 bases left in between. Germline V CDR1 and CDR2: MDHEN, SYDVKM.

Worth noting for this clone: Germline is not matched at one junction end, which may reflect a read error. The V and J genes are TRBV28 and TRBJ1-1; D may be TRBD1 (5 bases). From germline, CDR1 is MDHEN and CDR2 SYDVKM. This CDR3 is 11 amino acids long. The CDR3 sequence: CASSYDRGIVF. CDR3 DNA: TGTGCCAGCAGTTATGACCGGGGGATAGTCTTT.

V gene TRBV6-5 combines with J gene TRBJ1-1; D unclear. Germline V lookup: CDR1 MNHEY, CDR2 SVGAGI. The CDR3 runs 16 residues. V was shortened by 1 base and J by 4 bases, with 16 bases between the two germline ends. CDR3 in DNA: TGTGCCAGCAGTTACTGGCGAGGCAGCGGCCTCACTGAAGCTTTCTTT. This encodes CASSYWRGSGLTEAFF.

The CDR3 sequence is CASSLGQGTEAFF. DNA of the CDR3: TGTGCCAGCAGCTTAGGACAGGGAACTGAAGCTTTCTTT. The chain carries TRBV11-3 and TRBJ1-1; 7 bases align to TRBD1. V gave up 1 base and J gave up 5 bases; unmatched junction bases: 1. CDR1 and CDR2 from the germline V gene are SGHNT and YENEEA. The CDR3 runs 13 residues.

This clone was counted between two and nine times. V gene TRBV7-3 combines with J gene TRBJ1-2; tentative D call: TRBD1 (5 bases). The CDR3 consists of 13 residues. CDR1 SGHTA and CDR2 FQGTGA come from the germline V gene. V lost 2 bases and J 3 bases, leaving 7 bases between the germline ends. CDR3 amino acids: CASSLGGDYGYTF. CDR3 in DNA: TGTGCCAGCAGCTTAGGGGGGGACTATGGCTACACCTTC.

The chain carries TRBV10-3 and TRBJ1-1; D is possibly TRBD1 (5 bases). The germline CDR1 and CDR2 sequences are ENHRY and SYGVKD. Trimming took off 1 base at V and 0 bases at J, with 9 bases between the two ends. This CDR3 region has 15 residues. Written as DNA, the CDR3 is TGTGCCATCAGTGAGTATCAGGGTATGAACACTGAAGCTTTCTTT. This encodes CAISEYQGMNTEAFF.

The chain combines TRBV13 with TRBJ1-1; TRBD1 is a possible D gene (5 bases). The length of the CDR3 is 14 residues. Germline V lookup: CDR1 PRHDT, CDR2 FYEKMQ (reference sequence). V was cut by 4 bases and J by 4 bases, with 13 bases left in between. CDR3 in amino acids: CASSWGGSATEAFF. CDR3 DNA sequence: TGTGCCAGCAGCTGGGGGGGATCGGCCACTGAAGCTTTCTTT.

The chain combines TRBV2 with TRBJ2-1; D call uncertain. The CDR3 has 15 amino acids. V lost 2 bases, J lost 0 bases, and 8 bases lay in between. CDR1 and CDR2 from the germline V gene are SNHLY and FYNNEI. This chain's CDR3 is CASSERASSYNEQFF. The CDR3 DNA reads TGTGCCAGCAGTGAACGAGCGAGCTCCTACAATGAGCAGTTCTTC. Looking up the rest from reference TRBV2 and TRBJ2-1 gives the full variable domain: EPEVTQTPSHQVTQMGQEVILRCVPISNHLYFYWYRQILGQKVEFLVSFYNNEISEKSEIFDDQFSVERPDGSNFTLKIRSTKLEDSAMYFCASSERASSYNEQFFGPGTRLTVL.

This clone was seen more than once but under ten times. The rearrangement links TRBV7-9 to TRBJ1-2; D is possibly TRBD1 (5 bases). Germline loops: CDR1 SEHNR, CDR2 FQNEAQ (reference sequence). This CDR3 comprises 14 residues. V lost 5 bases, J lost 3 bases, and 13 bases lay in between. DNA of the CDR3: TGTGCCAGCAGCCGATCGACAGACCACTATGGCTACACCTTC. Protein: CASSRSTDHYGYTF.

This chain links TRBV6-6 with TRBJ2-3; D is unclear. The CDR3 is 15 amino acids. The germline V and J ends were trimmed by 0 bases and 0 bases, with 7 bases remaining between them. The germline V gene has CDR1 MNHNY and CDR2 SVGAGI (reference sequence). CDR3 loop: CASSYSVASTDTQYF. As DNA, the CDR3 is TGTGCCAGCAGTTACTCGGTGGCCAGCACAGATACGCAGTATTTT.

The rearrangement links TRBV2 to TRBJ1-1; D remains unclear. Germline V gives CDR1 SNHLY, CDR2 FYNNEI. This CDR3 is built from 14 residues. V was shortened by 5 bases and J by 0 bases, with 10 bases between the two germline ends. The CDR3 region has the DNA TGTGCCAGCAGTCCCCGCAGCGTGAACACTGAAGCTTTCTTT. Residues: CASSPRSVNTEAFF.

Of note for this clone: One end of the junction fails to match germline, which may point to a read error. The CDR3 loop reads CASSEGVGEGEKLFF. CDR3 bases: TGTGCCAGCAGCGAAGGTGTAGGGGAAGGTGAAAAACTGTTTTTT. The chain couples TRBV6-1 to TRBJ1-4; tentatively, D is TRBD1 (5 bases). Germline V gene data show CDR1 as MNHNS and CDR2 as SASEGT. The CDR3 is 15 residues long.

In DNA, the CDR3 is TGCGCCAGCAGCCAGACCATCACGGGCAATGAGCAGTTCTTC. Its protein product is CASSQTITGNEQFF. The chain recombines TRBV4-1 with TRBJ2-1; no definite D call. This CDR3 contains 14 residues. Trimming stripped 3 bases from V and 6 bases from J, with 12 bases between. Germline-derived CDR1 and CDR2 are MGHRA and YSYEKL.

This chain joins TRBV28 and TRBJ2-7, with a possible D match to TRBD1 (6 bases). Germline CDR1 is MDHEN and CDR2 is SYDVKM. V lost 8 bases to trimming and J lost 0 bases, with 14 bases between them. The CDR3 is made up of 14 amino acids. Written as DNA, the CDR3 is TGTGCCAGCTTCAGGGGCGTAAGCTCCTACGAGCAGTACTTC. Protein product: CASFRGVSSYEQYF.

The J gene is TRBJ2-5, the V gene TRBV4-2, with D hard to call. The J call may be faulty, since TRBJ2-7 better matches the DNA end. CDR1 and CDR2 from the germline V gene are LGHNA and YNFKEQ. The CDR3 is made up of 15 amino acids. The CDR3 DNA reads TGTGCCAGCAGCCAAGATCTCCAGGATCCCTACGAGCAGTACTTC. Amino acids: CASSQDLQDPYEQYF.

The V call is TRBV14, the J call TRBJ2-5; 7 nucleotides line up with TRBD1. The J call is uncertain, as TRBJ2-7 better fits the DNA end. CDR3 length: 16 residues. Germline CDR1 and CDR2: SGHDN and FVKESK. DNA of the CDR3: TGTGCCAGCAGCCAAGACCCGGGACAGCGCGCCTACGAGCAGTACTTC. It translates to CASSQDPGQRAYEQYF.

This clone has just one count. The chain carries TRBV7-8 and TRBJ2-7; 7 bases line up with TRBD1. The V gene's germline CDR1 is SGHVS and CDR2 FQNEAQ. The V and J ends lost 1 base and 2 bases, in that order; junction bases with no gene match: 5. The CDR3 spans 15 residues. CDR3 protein: CASSLDPGQTYEQYF. CDR3 coding DNA: TGTGCCAGCAGCTTAGATCCGGGACAGACCTACGAGCAGTACTTC.

The chain recombines TRBV5-1 with TRBJ1-1; the D gene is possibly TRBD1 (6 bases). Germline CDR1 SGHRS, CDR2 YFSETQ. The CDR3 length is 13 residues. Trimming shortened V by 4 bases and J by 8 bases, and 15 bases separated the two germline ends. CDR3 sequence (DNA): TGCGCCAGCAGCCCAGGGGACCCCTCAGAAGCTTTCTTT. Translating gives CASSPGDPSEAFF.

This clone appeared once. The chain carries TRBV6-5 and TRBJ1-2; D unresolved. V lost 2 bases and J lost 7, with 8 bases in between. Germline values: CDR1 MNHEY, CDR2 SVGAGI. The CDR3 runs 12 residues. CDR3 nucleotides: TGTGCCAGCAGTTACACTGGGGTTGGCTACACCTTC. This codes for CASSYTGVGYTF.

The V gene is TRBV27, the J gene TRBJ1-1; D unresolved. Trimming took 3 bases from V and 4 from J, leaving 9 bases between them. The CDR3 spans 13 residues. Germline CDR1 is MNHEY and CDR2 is SMNVEV (reference sequence). Here the CDR3 reads CASSFWSSTEAFF. The DNA for the CDR3 is TGTGCCAGCAGTTTTTGGTCGAGCACTGAAGCTTTCTTT.

V usage is TRBV11-1 and J usage is TRBJ2-2; tentatively, D is TRBD2 (5 bases). This CDR3 spans 16 amino acids. V was pared by 5 bases and J by 1 base, with 14 bases between. Germline V gene sequence: CDR1 SGHAT, CDR2 FQDESV (reference sequence). The CDR3 region is CASSTRTGRNTGELFF. Here the CDR3 DNA reads TGTGCCAGCAGCACCCGGACGGGGAGGAACACCGGGGAGCTGTTTTTT. The full variable domain, in which reference TRBV11-1 and TRBJ2-2 provide the parts outside the CDR3, is EAEVAQSPRYKITEKSQAVAFWCDPISGHATLYWYRQILGQGPELLVQFQDESVVDDSQLPKDRFSAERLKGVDSTLKIQPAELGDSAMYLCASSTRTGRNTGELFFGEGSRLTVL.